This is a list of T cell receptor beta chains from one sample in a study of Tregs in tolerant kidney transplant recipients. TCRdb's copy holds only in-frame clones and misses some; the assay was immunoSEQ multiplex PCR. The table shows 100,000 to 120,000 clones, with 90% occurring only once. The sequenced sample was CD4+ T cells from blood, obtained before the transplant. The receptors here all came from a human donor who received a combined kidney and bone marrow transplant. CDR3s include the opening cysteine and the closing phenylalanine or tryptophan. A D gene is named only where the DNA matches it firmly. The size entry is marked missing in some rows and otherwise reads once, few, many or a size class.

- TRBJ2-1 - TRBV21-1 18 CASSHPTFRGGPHNEQFF TGTGCCAGCAGCCACCCGACATTCCGGGGGGGTCCCCACAATGAGCAGTTCTTC
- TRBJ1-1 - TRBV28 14 CASSFFGGNTEAFF TGTGCCAGCAGTTTTTTCGGTGGTAACACTGAAGCTTTCTTT
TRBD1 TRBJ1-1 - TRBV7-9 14 CASSFDRGTAEAFF TGTGCCAGCAGCTTCGACAGGGGTACGGCTGAAGCTTTCTTT
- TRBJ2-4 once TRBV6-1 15 CASSDSGLAKNIQYF TGTGCCAGCAGTGATTCCGGACTAGCCAAAAACATTCAGTACTTC
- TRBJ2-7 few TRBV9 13 CASSVASAREQYF TGTGCCAGCAGCGTAGCTTCCGCGAGGGAGCAGTACTTC
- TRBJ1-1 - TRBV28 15 CASSPHRVMNTEAFF TGTGCCAGCAGTCCCCACAGGGTCATGAACACTGAAGCTTTCTTT
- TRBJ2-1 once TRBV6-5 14 CASSYSGAPGEQFF TGTGCCAGCAGTTACTCTGGGGCGCCTGGTGAGCAGTTCTTC
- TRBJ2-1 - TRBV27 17 CASRARGWGVSYNEQFF TGTGCCAGTAGGGCGCGGGGTTGGGGGGTATCCTACAATGAGCAGTTCTTC
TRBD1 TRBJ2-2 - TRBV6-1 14 CASSQGVYTGELFF TGTGCCAGCTCACAGGGGGTTTACACCGGGGAGCTGTTTTTT
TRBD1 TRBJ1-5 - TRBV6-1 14 CASSSPGQNQPQHF TGTGCCAGCAGTTCCCCGGGACAGAATCAGCCCCAGCATTTT
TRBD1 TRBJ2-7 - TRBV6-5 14 CASSWGTGLYEQYF TGTGCCAGCAGTTGGGGGACAGGACTCTACGAGCAGTACTTC
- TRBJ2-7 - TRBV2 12 CASSVTSYEQYF TGTGCCAGCAGTGTAACCAGCTACGAGCAGTACTTC
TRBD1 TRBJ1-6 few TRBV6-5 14 CASRGTVYNSPLHF TGTGCCAGCAGGGGGACAGTCTATAATTCACCCCTCCACTTT
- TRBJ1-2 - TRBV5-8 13 CASSPGQIYGYTF TGTGCCAGCAGCCCCGGACAGATCTATGGCTACACCTTC
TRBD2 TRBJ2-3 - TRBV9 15 CASSVDGGSTDTQYF TGTGCCAGCAGCGTAGACGGGGGGAGCACAGATACGCAGTATTTT
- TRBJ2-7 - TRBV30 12 CAWALVGYEQYF TGTGCCTGGGCCCTAGTTGGGTACGAGCAGTACTTC
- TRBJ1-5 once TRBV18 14 CASSQGVGNQPQHF TGTGCCAGCTCACAGGGGGTTGGCAATCAGCCCCAGCATTTT
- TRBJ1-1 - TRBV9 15 CASSESGSGNTEAFF TGTGCCAGCAGCGAATCGGGATCTGGGAACACTGAAGCTTTCTTT
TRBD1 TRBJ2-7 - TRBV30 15 CAFQGGRTLGYEQYF TGTGCCTTCCAAGGGGGCAGGACGTTAGGCTACGAGCAGTACTTC
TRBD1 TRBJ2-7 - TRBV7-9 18 CASSSLRGAGQGIYEQYF TGTGCCAGCAGCTCTCTAAGGGGGGCGGGACAGGGGATCTACGAGCAGTACTTC
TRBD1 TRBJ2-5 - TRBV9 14 CASSVDRGWETQYF TGTGCCAGCAGCGTCGACAGGGGATGGGAGACCCAGTACTTC
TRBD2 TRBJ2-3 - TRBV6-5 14 CASSLGAGGDTQYF TGTGCCAGCAGCCTCGGAGCGGGGGGAGATACGCAGTATTTT
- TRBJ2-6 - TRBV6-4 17 CASSGTYPLSGANVLTF TGTGCCAGCAGTGGTACTTACCCCTTGTCTGGGGCCAACGTCCTGACTTTC
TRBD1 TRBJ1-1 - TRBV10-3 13 CAIRGTGNTEAFF TGTGCCATCAGGGGGACAGGGAACACTGAAGCTTTCTTT
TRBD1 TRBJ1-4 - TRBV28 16 CASNLRQGATNEKLFF TGTGCCAGCAACCTTAGACAGGGGGCAACTAATGAAAAACTGTTTTTT
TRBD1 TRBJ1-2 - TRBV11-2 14 CASSSGQLSDGYTF TGTGCCAGCAGCTCGGGACAGCTTTCGGATGGCTACACCTTC
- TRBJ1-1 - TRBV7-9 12 CASSSQGAEAFF TGTGCCAGCAGCTCCCAGGGCGCTGAAGCTTTCTTT
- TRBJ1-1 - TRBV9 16 CASSPASRWGQGEAFF TGTGCCAGCAGCCCTGCGTCGAGGTGGGGCCAGGGTGAAGCTTTCTTT
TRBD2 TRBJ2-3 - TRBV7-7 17 CASSLGLAGSGTDTQYF TGTGCCAGCAGCTTGGGACTAGCGGGATCCGGCACAGATACGCAGTATTTT
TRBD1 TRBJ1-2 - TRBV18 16 CASSVGQGAQVYGYTF TGTGCCAGCTCAGTTGGACAGGGGGCGCAGGTTTATGGCTACACCTTC
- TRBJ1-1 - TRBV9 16 CASSISSGRPSGEAFF TGTGCCAGCAGCATAAGTAGTGGGCGGCCGAGCGGAGAAGCTTTCTTT
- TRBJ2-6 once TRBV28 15 CASSLPGIGANVLTF TGTGCCAGCAGTTTACCAGGGATCGGGGCCAACGTCCTGACTTTC
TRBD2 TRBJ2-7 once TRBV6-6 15 CASTLRGSGSDEQYF TGTGCCAGCACCCTCCGGGGTAGCGGGAGTGACGAGCAGTACTTC
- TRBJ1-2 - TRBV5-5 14 CASTKAGVNYGYTF TGTGCCAGCACCAAAGCAGGGGTTAACTATGGCTACACCTTC
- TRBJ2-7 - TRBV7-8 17 CASSPPFGSVQTYEQYF TGTGCCAGCAGCCCCCCCTTTGGTAGCGTACAAACCTACGAGCAGTACTTC
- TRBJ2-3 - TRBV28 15 CASSPPGLFTDTQYF TGTGCCAGCAGTCCGCCGGGACTCTTCACAGATACGCAGTATTTT
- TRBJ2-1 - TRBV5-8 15 CASTTWGRSYNEQFF TGTGCCAGCACCACGTGGGGCCGCTCCTACAATGAGCAGTTCTTC
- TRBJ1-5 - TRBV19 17 CASSIGLGEGMNQPQHF TGTGCCAGTAGTATAGGCCTCGGGGAGGGAATGAATCAGCCCCAGCATTTT
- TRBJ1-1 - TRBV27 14 CASSGVARGTEAFF TGTGCCAGCAGTGGGGTAGCCCGGGGCACTGAAGCTTTCTTT
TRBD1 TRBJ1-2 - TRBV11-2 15 CASSPSTGGAFGYTF TGTGCCAGCAGCCCTTCGACAGGGGGCGCCTTTGGCTACACCTTC
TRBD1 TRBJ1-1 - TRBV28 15 CASSIPGTGQAEAFF TGTGCCAGCAGTATACCCGGGACAGGCCAGGCTGAAGCTTTCTTT
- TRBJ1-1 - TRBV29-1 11 CSAAEDTEAFF TGCAGCGCCGCCGAGGACACTGAAGCTTTCTTT
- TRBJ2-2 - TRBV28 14 CASSLAGRRGELFF TGTGCCAGCAGTTTAGCGGGTAGGCGCGGGGAGCTGTTTTTT
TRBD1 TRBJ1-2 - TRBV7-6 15 CASSSGTGANYGYTF TGTGCCAGCAGCTCCGGGACAGGGGCAAACTATGGCTACACCTTC
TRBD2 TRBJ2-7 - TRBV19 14 CASGLAGVGYEQYF TGTGCCTCGGGGCTAGCGGGAGTAGGCTACGAGCAGTACTTC
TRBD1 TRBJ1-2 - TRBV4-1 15 CASSRWTGELRGYTF TGCGCCAGCAGCCGCTGGACAGGGGAACTCCGCGGCTACACCTTC
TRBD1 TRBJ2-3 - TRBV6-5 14 CASSKRQGTDTQYF TGTGCCAGCAGTAAGAGACAGGGGACAGATACGCAGTATTTT
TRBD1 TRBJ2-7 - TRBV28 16 CASSPWGGTGAREQYF TGTGCCAGCAGCCCCTGGGGGGGGACAGGGGCTCGGGAGCAGTACTTC
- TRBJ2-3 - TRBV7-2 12 CASSLSGDTQYF TGTGCCAGCAGCTTATCGGGAGATACGCAGTATTTT
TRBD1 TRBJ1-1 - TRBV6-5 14 CASRGQGAIAEAFF TGTGCCAGCAGAGGACAGGGGGCGATTGCTGAAGCTTTCTTT
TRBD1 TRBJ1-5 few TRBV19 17 CASSTGMTGEINQPQHF TGTGCCAGTAGTACGGGAATGACAGGGGAGATCAATCAGCCCCAGCATTTT
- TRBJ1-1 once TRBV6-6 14 CASRDGQMNTEAFF TGTGCCAGCAGAGACGGACAGATGAACACTGAAGCTTTCTTT
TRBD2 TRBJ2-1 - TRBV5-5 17 CASSLGLAGIPYNEQFF TGTGCCAGCAGCTTGGGACTAGCGGGGATACCGTACAATGAGCAGTTCTTC
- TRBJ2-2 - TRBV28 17 CASTATPGRGNTGELFF TGTGCCAGCACCGCAACCCCTGGGCGGGGAAACACCGGGGAGCTGTTTTTT
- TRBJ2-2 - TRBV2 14 CASNLGRGYGELFF TGTGCCAGCAATCTGGGCAGGGGCTACGGGGAGCTGTTTTTT
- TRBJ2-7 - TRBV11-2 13 CASSLSRVYEQYF TGTGCCAGCAGCTTATCGAGAGTATACGAGCAGTACTTC
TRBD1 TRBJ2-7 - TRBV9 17 CASSVPPRDRGYNEQYF TGTGCCAGCAGCGTACCCCCCCGGGACAGGGGGTACAACGAGCAGTACTTC